This T cell receptor (beta chain) was observed in a study of identical twins (dated by TCRdb to about 2016). Turning to the overall study: TCR alpha and beta repertoires from monozygotic twins, unrelated adults of various ages and cord blood were deep-sequenced to test whether fetal clonotypes persist. Replicate twin experiments were performed at different times using different library preparation protocols to rule out contamination. Overall study outcomes, separate from this receptor: Because the same donors could not be followed over many years, conclusions were based on cross-sectional statistical analysis. A weaker excess of twin sharing was found in beta out-of-frame sequences because the signal-to-noise ratio was lowered by fewer shared sequences. In monozygotic twins, out-of-frame TCR alpha sharing was systematically underestimated by recombination models, although the models agreed with sharing between unrelated individuals. Abundant cord blood beta clonotypes carried fewer insertions; young adult naive repertoires showed a weaker similar trend, while memory repertoires showed none. Invariant T cells such as MAIT and iNKT could partly confound zero-insertion analyses, although diverse VJ usage argued against such confounding for most clonotypes. Compared with coincidental sharing between unrelated individuals, an excess of low generation-probability sequences was observed among out-of-frame TCR alpha sequences shared between twins.

The library relied on 5' RACE. Sequencer: Illumina HiSeq 2000. Template switching introduced a universal primer binding site; the final cDNA contained a unique molecular identifier, enabling accurate counting of TCR cDNA molecules. First-strand cDNA for TCR alpha and beta chains was synthesized from specific primers in the conserved constant-segment region. Each cDNA library was double barcoded, with a SMART-Mk sample barcode plus Illumina barcodes, to control for contamination. TruSeq adapter sequences along with Illumina sample barcodes were introduced in two successive PCR steps. The TCR alpha and beta cDNA libraries were sequenced on the Illumina HiSeq platform using custom primers. Processing in the source paper ran as follows. Raw reads were processed with MiGEC to extract unique molecular identifiers, and MiXCR was used to determine CDR3 positions. Recombination models were inferred per individual with the repgenHMM and IGoR tools using an EM algorithm. Shared clonotype analysis was performed with the tcR package in R, normalizing sharing by the product of cloneset sizes. Out-of-frame nonproductive sequences were analyzed to study raw recombination free of thymic and clonal selection effects. Using fastp trimming at Q25 and MiXCR clonotype assembly, TCRdb reanalyzed the public sequencing data and kept in-frame beta chains. Rows are unified per CDR3 protein, each entry keeping the most common DNA and genes. TCRdb, not the original authors, processed these V and J calls. For this sample there are 500,000 or so distinct CDR3 sequences; 12% to 15% appear just once. The biggest ten clones account for 0.5% to 0.65% of the sample.

Only healthy Caucasian donors were included. The twin cohort comprised three pairs of female monozygotic twins, all aged roughly 18 to 30 years. Positive isolation kits from Invitrogen were used to isolate the CD4+ and CD8+ T cell populations. This clonotype was counted at least ten times. It has no known antigen specificity. No much larger clone exists at a distance of one base, and base qualities are not known. From V the trimming removes 3 bases and from J it removes 10 bases, while the gene matches leave 5 bases of the junction unaccounted for. Reading from cysteine to phenylalanine, the CDR3 counts 12 amino acids. Only CDR3 DNA remains: 36 bases, in frame from the first base. The same sample was also studied in work on yellow fever vaccine responses in identical twins. As that second study puts it: According to the authors, in identical twins the way T cells responded to vaccination appeared partly convergent and partly personalized. In the study, vaccine-responding T cell clones were precisely tracked in identical twins.

The source of this sequence is a woman between 18 and 29 years old in good health. The source material was CD4+ T cells sorted from blood. The chain is encoded by TRBV12-3 or TRBV12-4 joined to TRBJ1-1; TRBD1 aligns with 7 central bases. The DNA is TGTGCCAGCAGTTTTTACCGGGACAGAGCTTTCTTT. This gives the protein CASSFYRDRAFF.